One sample yielded the 20 T cell receptor beta chains listed below, sequenced in a study of blood T cell repertoires in COVID-19. Only in-frame clones appear in the TCRdb table, and some are missing; sequencing was by immunoSEQ multiplex PCR. The table lists about 210,000 clones, around three quarters of them singletons. The sequencing sample was made of peripheral blood. Source of these receptors: a woman in her seventies with acute or convalescent COVID-19.

The chain employs TRBV7-9 and TRBJ1-3; the D gene is possibly TRBD1 (6 bases). CDR3 length: 19 residues. V dropped 4 bases and J dropped 4 bases, with 26 bases sitting between them. Germline CDR1 SEHNR, CDR2 FQNEAQ (reference sequence). The CDR3 region has the DNA TGTGCCAGCAGCTCCGAGGGGGGGCGCAGACAAATCGGAGGAAACACCATATATTTT. Amino acids: CASSSEGGRRQIGGNTIYF.

The chain combines TRBV5-1 with TRBJ1-6; D gene unclear. V was shortened by 2 bases and J by 6 bases, with 12 bases between the two germline ends. The germline CDR1 and CDR2 sequences are SGHRS and YFSETQ. The CDR3 spans 15 residues. The CDR3 nucleotides read TGCGCCAGCAGCTTAAATCAGGACTCTAATTCACCCCTCCACTTT. Its translation: CASSLNQDSNSPLHF.

The rearrangement uses TRBV15 and TRBJ1-3; D is undetermined. Trimming removed 9 bases from V and 0 bases from J, with 12 bases in between. The CDR3 spans 14 residues. Germline CDR1 reads LNHNV; CDR2 reads YYDKDF (reference sequence). The CDR3 region is CATGKRDSGNTIYF. In nucleotides, the CDR3 is TGTGCCACTGGCAAACGGGACTCTGGAAACACCATATATTTT.

This chain connects TRBV10-3 to TRBJ2-7, with TRBD1 identical over 9 bases. The CDR3 loop spans 13 amino acids. Trimming at V came to 6 bases and at J to 3 bases, leaving 3 bases not matched to a gene. Germline V gene sequence: CDR1 ENHRY, CDR2 SYGVKD. CDR3 region: CAISKGQGYEQYV. CDR3 nucleotide sequence: TGTGCCATCAGCAAGGGACAGGGCTACGAGCAGTACGTC.

The CDR3 region has the DNA TGTGCCAGCTCACCGGTCAGGGGGCTGGACACTGAAGCTTTCTTT. It codes for CASSPVRGLDTEAFF. The chain links TRBV18 to TRBJ1-1, with 8 bases that match TRBD1. The J segment lost 3 bases and the V segment lost 3 bases, leaving 6 bases of the junction unmatched. CDR1 KGHSH and CDR2 LQKENI come from the germline V gene. The CDR3 runs 15 residues.

The chain carries TRBV7-7 and TRBJ1-1, with 10 bases fitting TRBD1. Per germline, CDR1 SSHAT and CDR2 FNYEAQ (reference sequence). Trimming removed 4 bases from V and 7 bases from J; junction bases left unmatched: 9. The CDR3 has 15 amino acids. CDR3 sequence reads: CASSSKTGGEGEAFF. CDR3 sequence (DNA): TGTGCCAGCAGCTCAAAGACAGGGGGCGAGGGTGAAGCTTTCTTT.

This chain connects TRBV6-5 to TRBJ2-7; 8 bases match TRBD1. Germline V gene sequence: CDR1 MNHEY, CDR2 SVGAGI. This CDR3 region has 14 residues. V lost 5 bases to trimming and J lost 3 bases; unmatched junction nucleotides: 6. The CDR3 loop is CASSPRQGLYEQYF. CDR3 DNA: TGTGCCAGCAGTCCCCGACAGGGGCTCTACGAGCAGTACTTC.

This chain connects TRBV7-2 to TRBJ2-7; 9 bases map to TRBD2. CDR3 length: 14 residues. After removal of 3 bases from V and 6 bases from J, the junction contained 6 bases not matched to a gene. Germline V gene data show CDR1 as SGHTA and CDR2 as FQGNSA. CDR3 bases: TGTGCCAGCAGCTTTCTAGCGGGGAGCATCGAGCAGTACTTC. This encodes CASSFLAGSIEQYF. Full variable domain (remainder filled in from reference TRBV7-2 and TRBJ2-7): GAGVSQSPSNKVTEKGKDVELRCDPISGHTALYWYRQSLGQGLEFLIYFQGNSAPDKSGLPSDRFSAERTGGSVSTLTIQRTQQEDSAVYLCASSFLAGSIEQYFGPGTRLTVT.

The V gene is TRBV19, the J gene TRBJ1-5; D is perhaps TRBD1 (5 bases). CDR1 is LNHDA, CDR2 SQIVND, per germline (reference sequence). The CDR3 length is 13 residues. V was trimmed by 4 bases and J by 5 bases, leaving 9 bases between them. CDR3 amino acids: CASSNRRDQPQHF. CDR3 sequence (DNA): TGTGCCAGTAGTAACAGGCGAGATCAGCCCCAGCATTTT. Variable domain in full (rest from reference TRBV19 and TRBJ1-5): DGGITQSPKYLFRKEGQNVTLSCEQNLNHDAMYWYRQDPGQGLRLIYYSQIVNDFQKGDIAEGYSVSREKKESFPLTVTSAQKNPTAFYLCASSNRRDQPQHFGDGTRLSIL.

The chain couples TRBV7-9 to TRBJ1-1, with D unresolved. The CDR3 extends over 13 amino acids. V lost 4 bases, J lost 5 bases, and 11 bases lay in between. Germline V gives CDR1 SEHNR, CDR2 FQNEAQ (reference sequence). The CDR3: CASSSERRTEAFF. DNA for the CDR3: TGTGCCAGCAGCTCGGAAAGGAGGACTGAAGCTTTCTTT.

This chain uses TRBV18 with TRBJ2-7; 11 bases are shared with TRBD2. V lost 3 bases to trimming and J lost 0 bases; unmatched junction nucleotides: 25. Looked up from germline, CDR1 is KGHSH and CDR2 is LQKENI. This CDR3 region has 23 residues. CDR3 amino acids: CASSPISLAGTSGLQGSSYEQYF. CDR3 nucleotide sequence: TGTGCCAGCTCACCGATATCCCTCGCCGGGACTAGCGGACTTCAAGGGAGCTCCTACGAGCAGTACTTC.

The chain recombines TRBV18 with TRBJ1-6, with TRBD1 identical over 7 bases. Germline V gives CDR1 KGHSH, CDR2 LQKENI. The CDR3 spans 13 residues. J was trimmed by 7 bases and V by 3 bases; bases with no gene match: 0. Written as DNA, the CDR3 is TGTGCCAGCTCACCGACAGGGAATTCACCCCTCCACTTT. It codes for CASSPTGNSPLHF.

J is TRBJ2-1 and V is TRBV7-3, with D possibly being TRBD2 (5 bases). With 6 bases removed from V and 0 bases from J, the gap between germline ends came to 15 bases. Germline V CDR1 and CDR2: SGHTA, FQGTGA. The CDR3 extends over 16 amino acids. The CDR3 loop reads CASRLDGVNSYNEQFF. In nucleotides, the CDR3 is TGTGCCAGCAGATTGGACGGGGTGAACTCCTACAATGAGCAGTTCTTC. The full variable domain, in which reference TRBV7-3 and TRBJ2-1 provide the parts outside the CDR3, is GAGVSQTPSNKVTEKGKYVELRCDPISGHTALYWYRQSLGQGPEFLIYFQGTGAADDSGLPNDRFFAVRPEGSVSTLKIQRTERGDSAVYLCASRLDGVNSYNEQFFGPGTRLTVL.

V is TRBV3-1 (or the pseudogene TRBV3-2) and J is TRBJ1-1; 7 positions agree with TRBD1. The germline V gene encodes CDR1 LGHDT and CDR2 YNNKEL (reference sequence). The length of the CDR3 is 14 residues. The ends lost 5 bases at V and 2 bases at J; junction bases unmatched: 5. CDR3 sequence (DNA): TGTGCCAGCAGCTTTGACAGGGTAAACACTGAAGCTTTCTTT. Its translation: CASSFDRVNTEAFF.

This clone appeared a few times. The chain carries TRBV9 and TRBJ1-5, with 7 bases fitting TRBD1. J gave up 1 base and V 4 bases, and 2 bases lay outside the gene matches. Germline lookup yields CDR1 SGDLS and CDR2 YYNGEE. The CDR3 consists of 14 residues. As DNA, the CDR3 is TGTGCCAGCAGCAAGACAGGGAGCAATCAGCCCCAGCATTTT. It translates to CASSKTGSNQPQHF.

CDR3 DNA: TGTGCCAGCAGTCCCTCGCGGGGGGGCAATCAGCCCCAGCATTTT. It yields the protein CASSPSRGGNQPQHF. The V and J genes are TRBV6-5 and TRBJ1-5; maybe TRBD1 (5 bases). CDR1 and CDR2 from the germline V gene are MNHEY and SVGAGI. The CDR3 runs 15 residues. The ends were cut back, 5 bases at V and 2 bases at J, with 13 bases in the middle.

This clone was counted ten times or more. The chain recombines TRBV18 with TRBJ2-7; D gene unclear. Germline V CDR1 and CDR2: KGHSH, LQKENI. This CDR3 is 12 amino acids long. The V gene lost 3 bases and the J gene lost 0 bases, with 3 bases spanning the gap. CDR3 amino acids: CASSPASYEQYV. Here the CDR3 DNA reads TGTGCCAGCTCACCGGCCTCCTACGAGCAGTACGTC.

The CDR3 bases are TGTGCCAGCAGTTATCTTCGTTTGGGGACAGGAAACACTGAAGCTTTCTTT. Encoded protein: CASSYLRLGTGNTEAFF. The chain couples TRBV6-2 or TRBV6-3 to TRBJ1-1; 8 bases map to TRBD1. Germline V gene sequence: CDR1 MNHEY, CDR2 SVGEGT. This CDR3 spans 17 amino acids. The ends lost 3 bases at V and 2 bases at J; junction bases unmatched: 11.

The rearrangement joins TRBV5-5 to TRBJ2-5; D gene unclear. Germline CDR1 is SGHKS and CDR2 is YYEKEE (reference sequence). Trimming removed 1 base at V and 1 base at J, with 11 bases between. CDR3 length: 15 amino acids. The CDR3 nucleotides are TGTGCCAGCAGCTTGAGCTCGAGCCCCCAAGAGACCCAGTACTTC. This translates into CASSLSSSPQETQYF.

This chain uses TRBV10-1 with TRBJ2-1; 7 nucleotides agree with TRBD2. The CDR3 loop spans 15 amino acids. The J segment lost 2 bases and the V segment lost 6 bases, leaving 7 bases of the junction unmatched. CDR1 is WNHNN, CDR2 SYGVQD, per germline (reference sequence). Here the CDR3 reads CASSPARGAYNEQFF. The DNA of the CDR3 is TGCGCCAGCAGCCCTGCCCGGGGGGCCTACAATGAGCAGTTCTTC.